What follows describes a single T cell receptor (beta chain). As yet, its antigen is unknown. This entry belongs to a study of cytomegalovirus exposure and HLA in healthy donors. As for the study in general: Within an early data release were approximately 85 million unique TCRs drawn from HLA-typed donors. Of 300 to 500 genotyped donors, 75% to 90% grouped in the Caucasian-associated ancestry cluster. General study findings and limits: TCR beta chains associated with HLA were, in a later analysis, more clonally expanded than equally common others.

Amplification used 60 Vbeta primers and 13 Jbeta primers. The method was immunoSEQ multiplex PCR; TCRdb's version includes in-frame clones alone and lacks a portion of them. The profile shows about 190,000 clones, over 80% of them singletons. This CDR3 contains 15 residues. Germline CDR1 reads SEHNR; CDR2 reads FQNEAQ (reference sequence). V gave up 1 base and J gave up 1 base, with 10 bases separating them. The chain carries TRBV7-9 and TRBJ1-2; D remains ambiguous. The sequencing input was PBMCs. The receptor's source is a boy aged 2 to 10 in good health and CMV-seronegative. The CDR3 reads CASSLETAHNYGYTF. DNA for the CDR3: TGTGCCAGCAGCTTAGAAACAGCCCATAACTATGGCTACACCTTC.